A single sample is the source of the 7 T cell receptor beta chains below, sequenced in a study of blood T cell repertoires in COVID-19. Some clones are missing from TCRdb's copy, which holds only in-frame ones; the method was immunoSEQ multiplex PCR. Found here are approximately 230,000 clones, about 80% of them singletons; the top ten hold over 12%. Sequences were obtained from PBMCs or T cells enriched from blood (not recorded which). The receptor source for this set is a man aged 35 to 55 who had recovered from COVID-19.

V is TRBV6-5 and J is TRBJ1-2, with 7 bases aligning to TRBD1. CDR1 and CDR2 from the germline V gene are MNHEY and SVGAGI. The CDR3 length is 13 residues. V lost 6 bases, J lost 8 bases, and 9 bases stayed unmatched. CDR3 region: CASRSDRAVGYTF. In DNA, the CDR3 is TGTGCCAGCAGATCCGACAGGGCCGTGGGCTACACCTTC.

The chain carries TRBV30 and TRBJ2-2; 7 bases are a match to TRBD2. The CDR3 has 15 residues. The germline gives CDR1 GTSNPN, CDR2 SVGIG (reference sequence). The junction had 6 bases not matched to a gene; V was cut back by 2 bases and J by 3 bases. CDR3 nucleotide sequence: TGTGCCTGGAGTCCTAGGGAGGGATACACCGGGGAGCTGTTTTTT. Encoded protein: CAWSPREGYTGELFF.

V and J are TRBV28 and TRBJ1-2; 9 positions match TRBD1. Germline V lookup: CDR1 MDHEN, CDR2 SYDVKM. The CDR3 runs to 14 residues. V lost 3 bases to trimming and J lost 4 bases; unmatched junction nucleotides: 3. CDR3 sequence (DNA): TGTGCCAGCAGTTTTGTGACAGGGGGCTATGGCTACACCTTC. Protein product: CASSFVTGGYGYTF.

The gene calls are TRBV7-9 and TRBJ1-6, with a possible D match to TRBD1 (5 bases). The CDR3 loop spans 15 amino acids. Per germline, CDR1 SEHNR and CDR2 FQNEAQ (reference sequence). Trimming pared 2 bases from V and 3 bases from J, leaving 8 bases between. CDR3: CASSLSRDYNSPLHF. The CDR3 DNA reads as TGTGCCAGCAGCTTAAGCAGGGACTATAATTCACCCCTCCACTTT.

The genes are TRBV18 and TRBJ2-7, with a weak D call TRBD2 (5 bases). Trimming removed 5 bases at V and 2 bases at J, with 10 bases between. Germline V lookup: CDR1 KGHSH, CDR2 LQKENI. The CDR3 totals 13 residues. The CDR3 reads CASSGAAAYEQYF. CDR3 in DNA: TGTGCCAGCTCAGGAGCGGCGGCCTACGAGCAGTACTTC. Full variable domain (remainder filled in from reference TRBV18 and TRBJ2-7): NAGVMQNPRHLVRRRGQEARLRCSPMKGHSHVYWYRQLPEEGLKFMVYLQKENIIDESGMPKERFSAEFPKEGPSILRIQQVVRGDSAAYFCASSGAAAYEQYFGPGTRLTVT.

The chain employs TRBV18 and TRBJ2-1; weak D call: TRBD2 (6 bases). The length of the CDR3 is 14 residues. Trimming removed 2 bases from V and 5 bases from J, with 10 bases in between. Germline assignment: CDR1 KGHSH and CDR2 LQKENI. This CDR3 reads CASSPIGGNNEQFF. The DNA of the CDR3 is TGTGCCAGCTCACCAATTGGAGGGAACAATGAGCAGTTCTTC.

J is TRBJ2-1 and V is TRBV29-1; D is possibly TRBD2 (5 bases). Looked up from germline, CDR1 is SQVTM and CDR2 is ANQGSEA. The CDR3 is 13 amino acids. Trimming left V 4 bases short and J 4 bases short, with 11 bases between. The CDR3 DNA sequence: TGCAGCGTTGCCGGACTCCCATACAATGAGCAGTTCTTC. Encoded protein: CSVAGLPYNEQFF.